These 13 T cell receptor beta chains were sequenced from one sample in a study of spatial heterogeneity in lung cancer. Study observations and caveats: Tumor mutation count correlated with how many alpha and beta TCRs expanded intratumorally.

The time point is: sample taken at primary tumor resection. Using its own MiXCR run on the 5' RACE reads, TCRdb lists one record per CDR3 protein. This sample yields about 20,000 distinct CDR3 sequences, of which more than 15% are seen a single time; 25% to 40% belongs to the top ten. No cognate antigen is known for these TCRs. The starting material was lung tumor tissue, obtained at surgery. These receptors were taken from a female donor with early-stage non-small cell lung cancer.

Many counts were recorded for this clonotype. The chain has TRBV20-1 and TRBJ2-3, with TRBD2 matching 8 bases. The CDR3 extends over 15 amino acids. CDR1 is DFQATT and CDR2 is SNEGSKA in the germline V gene (reference sequence). V shed 1 base and J 1 base; nucleotides not matched to a gene: 4. CDR3 loop: CSARVSGRGTDTQYF. For the CDR3, the DNA is TGCAGTGCTAGAGTTTCCGGGAGGGGCACAGATACGCAGTATTTT.

This clonotype has at least ten counts. The chain links TRBV29-1 to TRBJ2-2; 8 bases fit TRBD1. The CDR3 has 13 residues. CDR1 and CDR2 from the germline V gene are SQVTM and ANQGSEA. V lost 8 bases to trimming and J lost 4 bases; unmatched junction nucleotides: 6. DNA for the CDR3: TGCAGCATAGACAGGGGATCCACCGGGGAGCTGTTTTTT. It translates to CSIDRGSTGELFF.

This clonotype was counted ten times or more. CDR3 amino acids: CSATTVTEAFF. The CDR3 nucleotides are TGCAGTGCTACGACAGTCACTGAAGCTTTCTTT. The chain links TRBV20-1 to TRBJ1-1, with D possibly being TRBD1 (5 bases). Between the trimmed V and J ends, which lost 4 bases and 4 bases, there was a span of 7 bases. Germline values: CDR1 DFQATT, CDR2 SNEGSKA (reference sequence). The CDR3 covers 11 residues.

With respect to this clonotype: A much larger clone differs from this one at a single base, so this may be a read error. In DNA, the CDR3 is TGCGCCAGCGGTCTTTCTAGTAACAATGAGCAGTTCTTC. Translating it yields CASGLSSNNEQFF. The rearrangement links TRBV5-1 to TRBJ2-1; D remains unclear. Germline values: CDR1 SGHRS, CDR2 YFSETQ. The ends were cut back, 7 bases at V and 5 bases at J, with 13 bases in the middle. The CDR3 covers 13 residues.

The V gene is TRBV12-3 or TRBV12-4, the J gene TRBJ2-1, with D perhaps TRBD2 (5 bases). The CDR3 covers 13 residues. Between the trimmed V and J ends, which lost 1 base and 6 bases, there was a span of 7 bases. The CDR3 sequence: CASSLVGGNEQFF. CDR3 DNA sequence: TGTGCCAGCAGTTTAGTAGGAGGCAATGAGCAGTTCTTC.

By sample fraction, this clonotype is medium-sized. The CDR3 nucleotides are TGTGCCAGCAGCTTAGGGGGGACTGCCTACGCGGGTACGCAGTATTTT. It codes for CASSLGGTAYAGTQYF. The chain has TRBV7-3 and TRBJ2-3; TRBD2 might be the D (6 bases). Germline V lookup: CDR1 SGHTA, CDR2 FQGTGA. V was pared by 2 bases and J by 8 bases, with 20 bases between. The CDR3 is 16 residues long.

The DNA of the CDR3 is TGTGCCAGTAGGTCCTCTAGGGCGGGAGGAACTCAGGAGCAGTTCTTC. Its protein product is CASRSSRAGGTQEQFF. The chain recombines TRBV12-3 or TRBV12-4 with TRBJ2-1, with 8 bases fitting TRBD2. After removal of 9 bases from V and 10 bases from J, the junction contained 20 bases not matched to a gene. This CDR3 is built from 16 residues.

The chain combines TRBV6-6 with TRBJ2-7; 9 positions match TRBD2. The V gene's germline CDR1 is MNHNY and CDR2 SVGAGI (reference sequence). The CDR3 is made up of 12 amino acids. V lost 8 bases and J lost 12; bases outside the gene matches: 11. The CDR3, as DNA: TGTGCCAGCGGCCGGGATGCGACTAGCGGGTACTTC. Translating it yields CASGRDATSGYF.

This chain joins TRBV14 and TRBJ2-2; D perhaps matches TRBD2 (5 bases). CDR3 size: 15 residues. CDR1 and CDR2 (germline): SGHDN, FVKESK. Trimming took 1 base from V and 1 from J, leaving 7 bases between them. The CDR3 sequence: CASSQAGLNTGELFF. CDR3 in DNA: TGTGCCAGCAGCCAAGCGGGATTGAACACCGGGGAGCTGTTTTTT.

The V gene is TRBV6-5, the J gene TRBJ2-7, with D possibly TRBD1 on 6 matching bases. V lost 5 bases and J lost 3, with 11 bases in between. The germline gives CDR1 MNHEY, CDR2 SVGAGI. This CDR3 contains 13 residues. The CDR3 coding sequence is TGTGCCAGCAGTGGCGCAGGGGACTACGAGCAGTACTTC. Amino acid sequence: CASSGAGDYEQYF.

This clonotype has at least ten counts. The V gene is TRBV20-1, the J gene TRBJ2-1, with unresolved D. The CDR3 loop spans 15 amino acids. The germline V and J ends were trimmed by 0 bases and 12 bases, with 21 bases remaining between them. The germline CDR1 and CDR2 sequences are DFQATT and SNEGSKA (reference sequence). The CDR3 nucleotides read TGCAGTGCTAGAGAAGATCAGACCACTACATATGTGCAGTTCTTC. It yields the protein CSAREDQTTTYVQFF.

The V gene is TRBV29-1, the J gene TRBJ2-1; D is unresolved. This CDR3 is built from 11 residues. The germline V gene encodes CDR1 SQVTM and CDR2 ANQGSEA. V gave up 7 bases and J gave up 4 bases, with 8 bases separating them. CDR3: CSGARYNEQFF. For the CDR3, the DNA is TGCAGCGGTGCTAGGTACAATGAGCAGTTCTTC.

V is TRBV5-4 and J is TRBJ2-7, with D possibly being TRBD2 (5 bases). The CDR3 totals 15 residues. V was shortened by 0 bases and J by 4 bases, with 14 bases between the two germline ends. CDR1 is SGHNT and CDR2 is YYREEE in the germline V gene (reference sequence). CDR3 DNA sequence: TGTGCCAGCAGCTTGGGAGTCTCTACTAGGTACGAGCAGTACTTC. Translated, it gives CASSLGVSTRYEQYF.